Described below is a single T cell receptor beta chain sequence and its context. The PCR made use of 60 Vbeta and 13 Jbeta primers. TCRdb's copy holds only in-frame clones and misses some; the assay was immunoSEQ multiplex PCR. Its listing shows some 120,000 clones. The sample is drawn from a study of cytomegalovirus exposure and HLA in healthy donors. This TCR was sampled from a man between 18 and 29 years old in good health and CMV-seronegative. The sequencing input was PBMCs.

Here the CDR3 reads CASSLGGGRVNQPQHF. CDR3 DNA: TGTGCCAGCAGCTTGGGGGGGGGACGGGTAAATCAGCCCCAGCATTTT. The rearrangement links TRBV5-6 to TRBJ1-5, with D perhaps matching TRBD1 (5 bases). Germline V gene data show CDR1 as SGHDT and CDR2 as YYEEEE. V lost 0 bases to trimming and J lost 4 bases, with 14 bases between them. This CDR3 is 16 amino acids long. The full variable domain, rest sourced from reference TRBV5-6 and TRBJ1-5, is DAGVTQSPTHLIKTRGQQVTLRCSPKSGHDTVSWYQQALGQGPQFIFQYYEEEERQRGNFPDRFSGHQFPNYSSELNVNALLLGDSALYLCASSLGGGRVNQPQHFGDGTRLSIL.